This is a list of T cell receptor beta chains from one sample in a study of T cells in narcolepsy. TCRdb's copy holds only in-frame clones and misses some; the assay was immunoSEQ multiplex PCR. The profile covers tens of thousands of clones, with around four fifths appearing a single time and around 2.5% taken by the ten largest. The sample taken for sequencing was CD45RA- memory CD4+ T cells from PBMCs. The receptors were sampled from a human donor with narcolepsy. Both conserved end residues are part of each CDR3. A D gene is named only where the DNA matches it firmly. The size of a clone is reported for some rows only, either as once, few or many, or as a class for expanded clones.

TRBV30	-	once	TRBJ2-2	CAWVRGLSSNTGELFF	TGTGCCTGGGTACGGGGACTGTCCTCGAACACCGGGGAGCTGTTTTTT
TRBV5-5	-	-	TRBJ2-7	CASSHGLKPYEQYF	TGTGCCAGCAGCCACGGACTAAAACCCTACGAGCAGTACTTC
TRBV11-2	-	-	TRBJ1-2	CASSLALTAYYGYTF	TGTGCCAGCAGCTTAGCCCTTACAGCCTACTATGGCTACACCTTC
TRBV6-1	-	-	TRBJ1-6	CASSEALWGFGSNSPLHF	TGTGCCAGCAGTGAAGCGCTATGGGGATTTGGGAGTAATTCACCCCTCCACTTT
TRBV5-1	TRBD1	-	TRBJ1-4	CASSFGGRGQGEKLFF	TGCGCCAGCAGCTTTGGTGGCAGGGGGCAGGGTGAAAAACTGTTTTTT
TRBV7-9	TRBD1	medium-sized	TRBJ2-7	CASSWDRGREQYF	TGTGCCAGCAGCTGGGACAGGGGGCGCGAGCAGTACTTC
TRBV5-1	TRBD2	-	TRBJ2-1	CASSLAVAGDLRNEQFF	TGCGCCAGCAGCTTGGCGGTAGCGGGAGACCTTCGCAATGAGCAGTTCTTC
TRBV7-9	-	-	TRBJ2-7	CASSRTTSEQYF	TGTGCCAGCAGCCGAACAACCTCCGAGCAGTACTTC
TRBV7-7	-	-	TRBJ1-3	CASSLVRTASPGNTIYF	TGTGCCAGCAGCTTAGTAAGGACAGCATCCCCTGGAAACACCATATATTTT
TRBV11-3	-	-	TRBJ2-7	CASSQLKDYEQYF	TGTGCCAGCAGCCAACTCAAAGACTACGAGCAGTACTTC
TRBV5-1	TRBD1	-	TRBJ2-1	CASSLDGRQGMDEQFF	TGCGCCAGCAGCTTGGATGGTAGACAGGGAATGGATGAGCAGTTCTTC
TRBV2	-	-	TRBJ1-5	CASMGLGGQPQHF	TGTGCCAGCATGGGATTGGGGGGGCAGCCCCAGCATTTT
TRBV6-1	TRBD2	-	TRBJ2-7	CASRPSGDNYEQYF	TGTGCCAGCAGACCCAGCGGGGATAACTACGAGCAGTACTTC
TRBV27	-	-	TRBJ1-6	CASSPREGSPLHF	TGTGCCAGCAGTCCCAGGGAGGGATCACCCCTCCACTTT
TRBV19	-	-	TRBJ2-5	CASSIGASAGRETQYF	TGTGCCAGTAGTATAGGGGCTAGCGCCGGGCGGGAGACCCAGTACTTC
TRBV21-1	-	few	TRBJ1-2	CASSKDRQGNYGYTF	TGTGCCAGCAGCAAAGACCGACAGGGGAACTATGGCTACACCTTC
TRBV7-2	-	-	TRBJ1-1	CASSLGLLNTEAFF	TGTGCCAGCAGCTTAGGGCTGTTGAACACTGAAGCTTTCTTT